Listed below are T cell receptor beta chains from one sample, sequenced in a study of blood T cell repertoires in COVID-19. Method: immunoSEQ multiplex PCR; TCRdb's copy keeps in-frame clones and lacks some. The sample includes tens of thousands of clones, roughly nine tenths of them seen just once. The sequenced material came from peripheral blood. The receptor source for this set is a man aged 55 to 70 with active COVID-19. The CDR3 runs from the conserved cysteine through the conserved F or W. The D gene is left open where the match is weak.

j_gene: TRBJ2-3
d_gene: .
v_gene: TRBV5-1
CDR3nt: TGCGCCAGCAGCTTGGACAGTCCTAGCACAGATACGCAGTATTTT
CDR3aa: CASSLDSPSTDTQYF

j_gene: TRBJ1-2
d_gene: TRBD1
v_gene: TRBV18
CDR3nt: TGTGCCAGCTCACTATCGACAGGGAAAATTGACTATGGCTACACCTTC
CDR3aa: CASSLSTGKIDYGYTF

j_gene: TRBJ2-3
d_gene: TRBD2
v_gene: TRBV9
CDR3nt: TGTGCCAGCAGTAAGGGGGGTAGCGGGACTAGATTTGGAGATACGCAGTATTTT
CDR3aa: CASSKGGSGTRFGDTQYF

j_gene: TRBJ2-1
d_gene: .
v_gene: TRBV10-1
CDR3nt: TGCGCCAGCAGCCCCCTAGGACTCCCCGTTCCCGCTGAGCAGTTCTTC
CDR3aa: CASSPLGLPVPAEQFF

j_gene: TRBJ1-2
d_gene: .
v_gene: TRBV21-1
CDR3nt: TGTGCCAGCAGCAGCCACAGGGGGCATTATGGCTACACCTTC
CDR3aa: CASSSHRGHYGYTF

j_gene: TRBJ1-4
d_gene: TRBD1
v_gene: TRBV6-5
CDR3nt: TGTGCCAGCAGTTACTCGGGGACAGCGGATGAAAAACTGTTTTTT
CDR3aa: CASSYSGTADEKLFF

j_gene: TRBJ2-4
d_gene: TRBD1
v_gene: TRBV4-2
CDR3nt: TGTGCCAGCAGCCCCTCGGGTTATCTGAACAGGGGCCTTCAGTACTTC
CDR3aa: CASSPSGYLNRGLQYF

j_gene: TRBJ2-7
d_gene: TRBD2
v_gene: TRBV29-1
CDR3nt: TGCAGCGTTAAGAGCGGGGGAGGATTCTACGAGCAGTACTTC
CDR3aa: CSVKSGGGFYEQYF

j_gene: TRBJ2-7
d_gene: TRBD2
v_gene: TRBV5-4
CDR3nt: TGTGCCAGCAGCTATTGGGGCGGGGGGGGACACGAGCAGTACTTC
CDR3aa: CASSYWGGGGHEQYF

j_gene: TRBJ1-5
d_gene: .
v_gene: TRBV7-9
CDR3nt: TGTGCCAGCAGCTTAGGAGGGTCTAGCAATCAGCCCCAGCATTTT
CDR3aa: CASSLGGSSNQPQHF